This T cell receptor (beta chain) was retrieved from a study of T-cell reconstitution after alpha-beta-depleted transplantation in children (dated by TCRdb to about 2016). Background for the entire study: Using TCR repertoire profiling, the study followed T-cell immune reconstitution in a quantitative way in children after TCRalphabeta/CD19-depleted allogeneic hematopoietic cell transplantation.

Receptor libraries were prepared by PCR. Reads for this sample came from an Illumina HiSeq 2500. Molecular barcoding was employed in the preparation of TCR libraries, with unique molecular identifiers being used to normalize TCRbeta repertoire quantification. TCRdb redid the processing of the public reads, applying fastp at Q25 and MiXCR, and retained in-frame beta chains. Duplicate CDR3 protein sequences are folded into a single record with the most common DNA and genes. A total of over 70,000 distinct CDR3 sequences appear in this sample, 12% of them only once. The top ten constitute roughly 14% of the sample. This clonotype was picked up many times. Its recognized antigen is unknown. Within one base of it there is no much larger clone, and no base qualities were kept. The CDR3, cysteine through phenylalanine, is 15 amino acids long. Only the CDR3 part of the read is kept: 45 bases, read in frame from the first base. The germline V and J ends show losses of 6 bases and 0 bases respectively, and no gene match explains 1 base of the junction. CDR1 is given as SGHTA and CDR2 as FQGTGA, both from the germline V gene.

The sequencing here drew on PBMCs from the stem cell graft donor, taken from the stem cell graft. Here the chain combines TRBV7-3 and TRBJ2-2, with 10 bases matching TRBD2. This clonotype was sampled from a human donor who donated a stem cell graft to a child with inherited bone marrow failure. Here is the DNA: TGTGCCAGCAGTAGCGGGGGGTCGAACACCGGGGAGCTGTTTTTT. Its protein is CASSSGGSNTGELFF.